This T cell receptor (beta chain) was retrieved from a study of OX40 agonist ivuxolimab in advanced cancers. Study details: Ivuxolimab, an antibody that agonizes OX40 (CD134), was administered to the patients. Study outcomes and limitations: Undetermined was the antigen specificity of the expanded peripheral T cells. Among the lowest levels of clonal expansion were found in partial responders at 0.1-3.0 mg/kg. Low normalized clonal expansion also occurred in some nonresponding patients.

This CDR3 has 14 amino acids. The ends were cut back, 2 bases at V and 9 bases at J, with 14 bases in the middle. The germline V gene has CDR1 GTSNPN and CDR2 SVGIG (reference sequence). Data came from immunoSEQ multiplex PCR; TCRdb stores just in-frame clones and leaves some out. The sample consists of about 37,000 clones, about 90% of them appearing once. This clone is a singleton in its sample. The antigen remains unidentified. Sequencing used CD4+ or CD8+ T cells sorted from blood, obtained in a trial of the OX40 agonist ivuxolimab. This TCR was recovered from an adult with an advanced solid tumor such as melanoma, head and neck, liver or kidney cancer. The chain employs TRBV30 and TRBJ1-6; D ambiguous. The CDR3 DNA follows: TGTGCCTGGAGTTCGGTAGGGTCGGGTTCACCCCTCCACTTT. It codes for CAWSSVGSGSPLHF.